Following are 26 T cell receptor beta chains from one sample sequenced in a study of shared clonotypes between healthy human individuals. Clones were sequenced by immunoSEQ multiplex PCR, and TCRdb holds only the in-frame ones, with some missing. The sample shows under 2,000,000 clones, about 95% of them seen only once. The naive CD8 population came from CD45RO-negative cells selected for CCR7, without terminally differentiated effector memory CD45RA+ cells. Sequenced input: naive CD8+ T cells sorted from blood. The receptor set was obtained from a man younger than 35 in good health.

V is TRBV9 and J is TRBJ2-3; D gene unclear. The germline gives CDR1 SGDLS, CDR2 YYNGEE. The V gene lost 2 bases and the J gene lost 3 bases, with 16 bases spanning the gap. There are 16 residues in the CDR3. CDR3 sequence reads: CASSVWGNSITDTQYF. The CDR3 DNA reads as TGTGCCAGCAGCGTCTGGGGAAATAGTATTACAGATACGCAGTATTTT. The variable domain in full, with the rest retrieved from reference TRBV9 and TRBJ2-3, is DSGVTQTPKHLITATGQRVTLRCSPRSGDLSVYWYQQSLDQGLQFLIQYYNGEERAKGNILERFSAQQFPDLHSELNLSSLELGDSALYFCASSVWGNSITDTQYFGPGTRLTVL.

In its sample, this clone was seen once. V usage is TRBV5-1 and J usage is TRBJ2-7; D may be TRBD2 (6 bases). The CDR3 loop spans 16 amino acids. Trimming removed 0 bases from V and 0 bases from J, with 13 bases in between. CDR1 SGHRS and CDR2 YFSETQ come from the germline V gene. The DNA for the CDR3 is TGCGCCAGCAGCTTGGCCTGGGAGGAGACCTCCTACGAGCAGTACTTC. Its translation is CASSLAWEETSYEQYF.

The chain combines TRBV9 with TRBJ2-7; possible D gene TRBD2, 6 bases. The CDR3 contains 14 residues. V shed 4 bases and J shed 2 bases, with 13 bases lying between them. CDR1 is SGDLS, CDR2 YYNGEE, per germline. CDR3 amino acids: CASSPGTFAYEQYF. CDR3 coding DNA: TGTGCCAGCAGCCCTGGGACTTTTGCCTACGAGCAGTACTTC.

A note on this clone: Distinct nucleotide sequences in the sample also encode this CDR3. This chain connects TRBV4-1 to TRBJ1-5; D unresolved. Germline lookup yields CDR1 MGHRA and CDR2 YSYEKL. V lost 0 bases and J 6 bases, leaving 6 bases between the germline ends. CDR3 size: 13 residues. The chain's CDR3 is CASSQDLGQPQHF. The CDR3 DNA is TGCGCCAGCAGCCAAGATTTAGGTCAGCCCCAGCATTTT.

The CDR3 protein is CASSLGRTGAITDTQYF. CDR3 DNA sequence: TGTGCCAGCAGTTTAGGGCGGACCGGGGCAATTACAGATACGCAGTATTTT. The chain links TRBV27 to TRBJ2-3, with D perhaps TRBD1 or TRBD2 (5 bases each). V gave up 2 bases and J gave up 3 bases, with 18 bases separating them. Germline CDR1 and CDR2: MNHEY and SMNVEV (reference sequence). The CDR3 is 17 amino acids.

A word on this clone: The same CDR3 arises from other DNA sequences in this sample as well. The rearrangement links TRBV18 to TRBJ2-7, with D perhaps matching TRBD1 or TRBD2 (5 bases each). Trimming shortened V by 3 bases and J by 4 bases, and 13 bases separated the two germline ends. CDR1 and CDR2 (germline): KGHSH, LQKENI. The length of the CDR3 is 14 residues. CDR3 protein: CASSPSGTVYEQYF. The CDR3 nucleotides read TGTGCCAGCTCACCTTCCGGGACGGTTTACGAGCAGTACTTC.

This clone was counted a single time. V is TRBV11-3 and J is TRBJ2-1; D is possibly TRBD1 (6 bases). CDR1 and CDR2 from the germline V gene are SGHNT and YENEEA. Trimming stripped 8 bases from V and 8 bases from J, with 10 bases between. The CDR3 is made up of 11 amino acids. CDR3 nucleotides: TGTGCCAGCCAGGGGATCGATGAGCAGTTCTTC. Amino acids: CASQGIDEQFF.

This chain connects TRBV4-1 to TRBJ2-7, with 8 bases matching TRBD1. This CDR3 has 15 amino acids. J was trimmed by 2 bases and V by 4 bases; bases with no gene match: 7. The germline V gene has CDR1 MGHRA and CDR2 YSYEKL. The CDR3 DNA follows: TGCGCCAGCAGCCCCGGGACAGGCCAGACCTACGAGCAGTACTTC. This codes for CASSPGTGQTYEQYF.

V gene TRBV9 combines with J gene TRBJ1-1; 7 nucleotides line up with TRBD1. Germline CDR1 and CDR2: SGDLS and YYNGEE. CDR3 length: 13 amino acids. The trim removed 10 bases at V and 1 base at J, leaving 7 bases unmatched. CDR3 residues: CASQGGTNTEAFF. CDR3 in DNA: TGTGCCTCCCAGGGGGGGACGAACACTGAAGCTTTCTTT.

V gene TRBV27 combines with J gene TRBJ2-3; 10 nucleotides match TRBD2. CDR1 MNHEY and CDR2 SMNVEV come from the germline V gene (reference sequence). The CDR3 has 15 amino acids. The trim removed 5 bases at V and 6 bases at J, leaving 8 bases unmatched. The CDR3 nucleotides are TGTGCCAGCAGTCACCTAGCGGGGGAGGGGGATACGCAGTATTTT. Encoded protein: CASSHLAGEGDTQYF.

V is TRBV4-1 and J is TRBJ1-1; TRBD1 agrees at 7 bases. CDR3 length equals 15 residues. The germline V gene encodes CDR1 MGHRA and CDR2 YSYEKL. V gave up 5 bases and J gave up 0 bases; unmatched junction bases: 6. In DNA form, the CDR3 reads TGCGCCAGCAGCGGGGGACAGTTTATGAACACTGAAGCTTTCTTT. This encodes CASSGGQFMNTEAFF.

This clone was picked up one time. Other DNA sequences in the same sample also yield this CDR3. The CDR3 loop is CASSVGTSYEQYF. The CDR3 DNA reads TGTGCCAGCAGCGTAGGCACCAGCTACGAGCAGTACTTC. The V gene is TRBV9, the J gene TRBJ2-7; no reliable D call. The CDR3 is made up of 13 amino acids. Germline assignment: CDR1 SGDLS and CDR2 YYNGEE. V was pared by 0 bases and J by 3 bases, with 7 bases between.

Remarks on this clone: A much larger clone differs by one base, so this may be a read error. CDR3: CASSLGDSEAFF. DNA of the CDR3: TGTGCCAGCAGCTTGGGGGACAGTGAAGCTTTCTTT. The chain has TRBV5-5 and TRBJ1-1, with TRBD1 matching 7 bases. Unmatched junction bases numbered 0, after V lost 0 bases and J lost 7 bases. CDR3 size: 12 residues. CDR1 is SGHKS and CDR2 is YYEKEE in the germline V gene (reference sequence).

CDR3 region: CASSLEVGLTAEQYF. In DNA, the CDR3 is TGTGCCAGCAGCTTGGAAGTGGGGTTAACCGCCGAGCAGTACTTC. This chain connects TRBV5-4 to TRBJ2-7; D unresolved. V shed 0 bases and J shed 6 bases, with 16 bases lying between them. CDR3 length equals 15 residues. Germline V gene sequence: CDR1 SGHNT, CDR2 YYREEE (reference sequence).

On this clone itself: Compared with germline, one end of the junction differs, possibly owing to a read error. The V call is TRBV7-7, the J call TRBJ2-5; 12 bases match TRBD2. The CDR3 totals 16 residues. Germline V gene data show CDR1 as SSHAT and CDR2 as FNYEAQ (reference sequence). CDR3 DNA: TGTGCTAGCAGCTTAGCGACTAGCGGGGGCCAAGAGACCCAGTACTTC. Its translation is CASSLATSGGQETQYF.

The V gene is TRBV6-5, the J gene TRBJ2-7, with D perhaps being TRBD1 or TRBD2 (5 bases each). Germline loops: CDR1 MNHEY, CDR2 SVGAGI. The length of the CDR3 is 15 residues. The V end lost 2 bases, the J end lost 3 bases, and 14 bases lay between the germline ends. This chain's CDR3 is CASSYVSGTIYEQYF. The CDR3 nucleotides are TGTGCCAGCAGTTACGTCTCTGGGACGATCTACGAGCAGTACTTC.

This rearrangement joins TRBV5-4 to TRBJ2-7, with 7 bases matching TRBD1. After removal of 3 bases from V and 4 bases from J, the junction contained 4 bases not matched to a gene. Germline V gene lookup returns CDR1 SGHNT and CDR2 YYREEE (reference sequence). The CDR3 contains 13 residues. CDR3 residues: CASSYRGVYEQYF. The CDR3 coding sequence is TGTGCCAGCAGCTACAGGGGTGTGTACGAGCAGTACTTC.

The V gene is TRBV11-1, the J gene TRBJ2-7; D may correspond to TRBD1 or TRBD2 (5 bases each). Germline values: CDR1 SGHAT, CDR2 FQDESV (reference sequence). Trimming pared 5 bases from V and 2 bases from J, leaving 16 bases between. CDR3 size: 15 residues. The DNA of the CDR3 is TGTGCCAGCAGCCCCCCCTTAATGGGACCCTACGAGCAGTACTTC. Residues: CASSPPLMGPYEQYF.

CDR3 bases: TGTGCCAGCAGCTTAGATGGGGGCCAGGTCGACGAGCAGTACTTC. Protein product: CASSLDGGQVDEQYF. The chain joins TRBV7-9 to TRBJ2-7; TRBD1 is a possible D gene (6 bases). The V gene's germline CDR1 is SEHNR and CDR2 FQNEAQ (reference sequence). V dropped 1 base and J dropped 5 bases, with 15 bases sitting between them. The CDR3 runs 15 residues.

This chain links TRBV27 with TRBJ2-7; possibly TRBD1 or TRBD2 for D (5 bases each). Per germline, CDR1 MNHEY and CDR2 SMNVEV (reference sequence). The length of the CDR3 is 13 residues. Trimming shortened V by 4 bases and J by 4 bases, and 11 bases separated the two germline ends. CDR3 protein: CASSWAGSYEQYF. The DNA for the CDR3 is TGTGCCAGCAGTTGGGCAGGGAGTTACGAGCAGTACTTC.

The chain employs TRBV7-9 and TRBJ2-3, with D perhaps matching TRBD2 (6 bases). This CDR3 spans 13 amino acids. V lost 5 bases and J lost 4, with 10 bases in between. Germline CDR1 and CDR2: SEHNR and FQNEAQ (reference sequence). The CDR3 protein is CASSGLSADTQYF. CDR3 DNA sequence: TGTGCCAGCAGCGGACTAAGTGCAGATACGCAGTATTTT.

The genes are TRBV27 and TRBJ2-5; TRBD2 agrees at 9 bases. The CDR3 covers 16 residues. In germline, CDR1 is MNHEY, CDR2 SMNVEV (reference sequence). The J segment lost 5 bases and the V segment lost 0 bases, leaving 7 bases of the junction unmatched. In nucleotides, the CDR3 is TGTGCCAGCAGTTTATCTCCGCGGGAGGGTGTCGAGACCCAGTACTTC. Translated, it gives CASSLSPREGVETQYF.

The V and J genes are TRBV27 and TRBJ2-1, with 7 nucleotides matching TRBD2. Germline CDR1 is MNHEY and CDR2 is SMNVEV (reference sequence). The CDR3 sequence is 16 residues long. With V trimmed by 6 bases and J by 5 bases, 13 bases remained unmatched. The DNA of the CDR3 is TGTGCCAGCAGCCTCGGGCCAGGCGGGGGTAACAATGAGCAGTTCTTC. Translated: CASSLGPGGGNNEQFF.

This chain links TRBV4-3 with TRBJ2-7; no clear D gene. This CDR3 has 14 residues. V lost 1 base, J lost 2 bases, and 9 bases lay in between. The germline CDR1 and CDR2 sequences are LGHNA and YSLEER. The DNA for the CDR3 is TGCGCCAGCAGCCAAGTAACTCCTCCCTACGAGCAGTACTTC. The encoded protein is CASSQVTPPYEQYF.

Turning to this clone: Other DNA sequences from this sample encode an identical CDR3 as well. V gene TRBV5-1 combines with J gene TRBJ2-7, with 7 bases identical to TRBD1. Germline lookup yields CDR1 SGHRS and CDR2 YFSETQ. J lost 2 bases, V lost 0 bases, and 2 bases had no gene match. This CDR3 comprises 14 residues. The CDR3: CASSLEGAPYEQYF. In DNA form, the CDR3 reads TGCGCCAGCAGCTTGGAGGGGGCACCCTACGAGCAGTACTTC.

This rearrangement joins TRBV27 to TRBJ2-7; 12 bases line up with TRBD2. Germline CDR1 is MNHEY and CDR2 is SMNVEV (reference sequence). The V gene end was trimmed by 5 bases and the J gene end by 5 bases; junction bases not matched to a gene: 10. CDR3 size: 16 residues. The CDR3 DNA sequence: TGTGCCAGCAGTAACCTTCGACTAGCGGGAGTGAACGAGCAGTACTTC. Translated: CASSNLRLAGVNEQYF.